This T cell receptor beta chain emerged from a study of cytomegalovirus exposure and HLA in healthy donors. Study observations and caveats: The authors later linked a missense DCLRE1C variant to TCR beta V- and J-gene trimming. The later analysis indicated that the majority of CMV-associated TCR beta chains appeared HLA-restricted. TCR beta chains numbering 164 were designated cytomegalovirus-associated.

A word on this clone: Its antigen is not identified.

It was with 60 Vbeta and 13 Jbeta primers that the PCR ran. Repertoires were generated with immunoSEQ multiplex PCR, while TCRdb's copy carries only in-frame clones and drops some. The table lists more than 70,000 clones, more than 70% of them singletons. V lost 4 bases, J lost 8 bases, and 8 bases stayed unmatched. The CDR3 is made up of 14 amino acids. Looked up from germline, CDR1 is SQVTM and CDR2 is ANQGSEA. Sequencing was carried out using PBMCs. J is TRBJ2-1 and V is TRBV29-1; 10 bases line up with TRBD2. The origin of this receptor is a man in his forties in good health and CMV-seronegative. In nucleotides, the CDR3 is TGCAGCGTTGGTTTTATAGCGGGGGGATATGAGCAGTTCTTC. It yields the protein CSVGFIAGGYEQFF.